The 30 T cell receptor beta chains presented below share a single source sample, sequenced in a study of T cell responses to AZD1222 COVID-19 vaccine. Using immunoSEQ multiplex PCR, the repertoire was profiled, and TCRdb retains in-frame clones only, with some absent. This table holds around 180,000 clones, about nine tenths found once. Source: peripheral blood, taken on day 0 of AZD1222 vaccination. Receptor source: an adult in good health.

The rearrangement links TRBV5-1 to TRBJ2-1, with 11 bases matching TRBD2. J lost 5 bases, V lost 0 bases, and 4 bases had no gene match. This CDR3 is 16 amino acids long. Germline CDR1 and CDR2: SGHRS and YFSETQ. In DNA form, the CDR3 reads TGCGCCAGCAGCTTGGTATTAGCGGGAGGGCACAATGAGCAGTTCTTC. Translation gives CASSLVLAGGHNEQFF.

CDR3 nucleotides: TGCGCCAGCAGCTTACAGGGGGCGTTCTTCGACGAGCAGTACTTC. It translates to CASSLQGAFFDEQYF. The chain links TRBV5-1 to TRBJ2-7, with TRBD1 matching over 9 bases. Germline loops: CDR1 SGHRS, CDR2 YFSETQ. CDR3 length equals 15 residues. V gave up 2 bases and J gave up 5 bases; unmatched junction bases: 8.

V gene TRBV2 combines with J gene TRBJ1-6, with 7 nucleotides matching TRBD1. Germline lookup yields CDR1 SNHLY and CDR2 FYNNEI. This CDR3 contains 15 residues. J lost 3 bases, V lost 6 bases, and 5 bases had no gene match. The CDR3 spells CASRSRDSYNSPLHF. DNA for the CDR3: TGTGCCAGCAGGTCCCGGGACAGCTATAATTCACCCCTCCACTTT.

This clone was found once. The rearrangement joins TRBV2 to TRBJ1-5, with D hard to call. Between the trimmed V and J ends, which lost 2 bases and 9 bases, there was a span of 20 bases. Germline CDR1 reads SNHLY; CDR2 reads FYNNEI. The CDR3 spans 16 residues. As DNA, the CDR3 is TGTGCCAGCAGTGAAAACGGAGGAGCCGGGTTTAGGCCCCAGCATTTT. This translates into CASSENGGAGFRPQHF.

Here the CDR3 reads CASSDVGTGGPGEQFF. The DNA for the CDR3 is TGCGCCAGCAGTGATGTAGGGACAGGAGGTCCAGGAGAGCAGTTCTTC. The chain joins TRBV10-1 to TRBJ2-1, with 8 positions matching TRBD1. The trim removed 3 bases at V and 10 bases at J, leaving 14 bases unmatched. This CDR3 is built from 16 residues. Germline V gives CDR1 WNHNN, CDR2 SYGVQD (reference sequence).

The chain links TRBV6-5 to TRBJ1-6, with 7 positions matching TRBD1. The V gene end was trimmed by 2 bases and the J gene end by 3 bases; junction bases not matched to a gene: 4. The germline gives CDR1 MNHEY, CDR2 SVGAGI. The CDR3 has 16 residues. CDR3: CASSYTGQNYNSPLHF. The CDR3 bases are TGTGCCAGCAGTTACACGGGACAGAACTATAATTCACCCCTCCACTTT.

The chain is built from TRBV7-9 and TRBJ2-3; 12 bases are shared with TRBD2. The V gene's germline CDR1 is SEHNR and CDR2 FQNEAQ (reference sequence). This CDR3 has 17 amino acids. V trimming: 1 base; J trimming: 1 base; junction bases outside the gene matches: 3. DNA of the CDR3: TGTGCCAGCAGCTTAGGACTAGCGGGAGCCCGCACAGATACGCAGTATTTT. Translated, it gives CASSLGLAGARTDTQYF.

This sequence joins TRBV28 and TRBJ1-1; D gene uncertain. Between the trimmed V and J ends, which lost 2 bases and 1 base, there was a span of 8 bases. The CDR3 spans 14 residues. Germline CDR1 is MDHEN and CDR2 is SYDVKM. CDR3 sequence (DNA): TGTGCCAGCAGTTTAGGCTCGTGGAACACTGAAGCTTTCTTT. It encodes CASSLGSWNTEAFF.

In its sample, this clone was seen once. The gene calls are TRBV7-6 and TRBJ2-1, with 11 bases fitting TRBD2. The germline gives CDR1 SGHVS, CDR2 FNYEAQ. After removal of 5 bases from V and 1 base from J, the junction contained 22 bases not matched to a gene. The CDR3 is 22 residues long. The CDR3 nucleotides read TGTGCCAGCAGCACCAGCCCGGGGACTAGCGGTGCGAGCGGGGGTTCCTACAATGAGCAGTTCTTC. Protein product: CASSTSPGTSGASGGSYNEQFF.

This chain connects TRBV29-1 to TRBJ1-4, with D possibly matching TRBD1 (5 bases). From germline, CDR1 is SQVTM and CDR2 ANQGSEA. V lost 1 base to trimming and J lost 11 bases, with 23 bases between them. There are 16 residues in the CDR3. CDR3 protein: CSVEAQLRVGMRKLFF. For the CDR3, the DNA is TGCAGCGTTGAAGCTCAGCTCAGGGTGGGAATGAGGAAACTGTTTTTT.

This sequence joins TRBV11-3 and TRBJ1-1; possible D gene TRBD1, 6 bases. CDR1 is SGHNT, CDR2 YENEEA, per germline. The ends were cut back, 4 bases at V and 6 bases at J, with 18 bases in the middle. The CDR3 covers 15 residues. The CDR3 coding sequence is TGTGCCAGCAGCTCGTTCGGGGCAGGGGCGGCTGAAGCTTTCTTT. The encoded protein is CASSSFGAGAAEAFF.

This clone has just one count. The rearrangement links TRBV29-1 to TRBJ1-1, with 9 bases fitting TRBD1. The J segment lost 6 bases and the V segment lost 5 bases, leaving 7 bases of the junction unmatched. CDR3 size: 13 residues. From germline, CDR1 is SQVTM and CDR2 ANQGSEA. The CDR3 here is CSVRGQGTSEAFF. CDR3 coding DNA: TGCAGCGTTCGGGGACAGGGTACTTCTGAAGCTTTCTTT.

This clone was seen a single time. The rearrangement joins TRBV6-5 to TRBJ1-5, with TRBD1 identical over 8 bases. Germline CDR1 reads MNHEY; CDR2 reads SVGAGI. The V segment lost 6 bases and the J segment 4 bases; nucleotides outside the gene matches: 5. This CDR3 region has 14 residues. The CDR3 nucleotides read TGTGCCAGCAGCCAAAACAGGGGGAATCAGCCCCAGCATTTT. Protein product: CASSQNRGNQPQHF.

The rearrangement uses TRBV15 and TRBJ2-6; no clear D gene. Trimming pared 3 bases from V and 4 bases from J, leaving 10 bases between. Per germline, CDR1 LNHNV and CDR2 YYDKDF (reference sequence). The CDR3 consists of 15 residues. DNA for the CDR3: TGTGCCACCAGCAGCCTATATACCGGGGCCAACGTCCTGACTTTC. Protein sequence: CATSSLYTGANVLTF.

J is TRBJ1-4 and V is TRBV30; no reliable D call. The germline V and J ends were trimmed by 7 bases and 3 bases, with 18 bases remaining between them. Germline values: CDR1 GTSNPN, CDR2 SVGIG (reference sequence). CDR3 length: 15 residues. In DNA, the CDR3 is TGTGCCTCAAGCCTGTGGGGTGCCGCTAATGAAAAACTGTTTTTT. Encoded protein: CASSLWGAANEKLFF.

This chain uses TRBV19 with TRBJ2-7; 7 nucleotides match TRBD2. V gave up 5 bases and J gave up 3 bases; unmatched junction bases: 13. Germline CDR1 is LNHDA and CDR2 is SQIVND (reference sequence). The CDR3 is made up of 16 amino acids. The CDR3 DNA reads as TGTGCCAGTAGTCCCGGGGAGGCTAGCGGATACTACGAGCAGTACTTC. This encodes CASSPGEASGYYEQYF.

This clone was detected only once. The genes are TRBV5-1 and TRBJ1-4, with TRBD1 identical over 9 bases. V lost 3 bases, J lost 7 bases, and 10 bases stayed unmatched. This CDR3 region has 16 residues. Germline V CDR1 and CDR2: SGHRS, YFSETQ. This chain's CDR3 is CASSWSPGQGGEKLFF. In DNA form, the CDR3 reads TGCGCCAGCAGCTGGTCCCCGGGACAGGGCGGTGAAAAACTGTTTTTT. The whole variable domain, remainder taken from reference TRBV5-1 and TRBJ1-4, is KAGVTQTPRYLIKTRGQQVTLSCSPISGHRSVSWYQQTPGQGLQFLFEYFSETQRNKGNFPGRFSGRQFSNSRSEMNVSTLELGDSALYLCASSWSPGQGGEKLFFGSGTQLSVL.

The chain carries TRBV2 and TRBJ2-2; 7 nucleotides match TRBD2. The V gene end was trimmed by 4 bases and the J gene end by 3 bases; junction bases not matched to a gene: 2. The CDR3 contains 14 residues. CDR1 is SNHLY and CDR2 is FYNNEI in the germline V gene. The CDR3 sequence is CASSGAGYTGELFF. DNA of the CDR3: TGTGCCAGCAGTGGAGCGGGGTACACCGGGGAGCTGTTTTTT. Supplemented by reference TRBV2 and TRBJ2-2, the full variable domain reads EPEVTQTPSHQVTQMGQEVILRCVPISNHLYFYWYRQILGQKVEFLVSFYNNEISEKSEIFDDQFSVERPDGSNFTLKIRSTKLEDSAMYFCASSGAGYTGELFFGEGSRLTVL.

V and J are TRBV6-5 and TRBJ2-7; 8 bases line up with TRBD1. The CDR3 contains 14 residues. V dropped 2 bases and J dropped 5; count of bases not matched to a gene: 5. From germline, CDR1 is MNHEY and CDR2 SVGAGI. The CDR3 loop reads CASSYTRTGHEQYF. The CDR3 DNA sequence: TGTGCCAGCAGTTACACAAGGACAGGGCACGAGCAGTACTTC.

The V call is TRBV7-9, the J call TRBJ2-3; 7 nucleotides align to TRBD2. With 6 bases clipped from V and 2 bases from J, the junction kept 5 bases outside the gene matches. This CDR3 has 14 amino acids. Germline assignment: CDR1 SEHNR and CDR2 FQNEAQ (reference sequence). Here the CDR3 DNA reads TGTGCCAGCAGATTGACTAGCCCCACAGATACGCAGTATTTT. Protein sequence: CASRLTSPTDTQYF.

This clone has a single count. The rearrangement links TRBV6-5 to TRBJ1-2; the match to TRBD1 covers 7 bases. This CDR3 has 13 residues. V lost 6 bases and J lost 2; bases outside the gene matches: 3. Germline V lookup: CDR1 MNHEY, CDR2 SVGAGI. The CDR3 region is CASRTGQNYGYTF. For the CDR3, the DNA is TGTGCCAGCAGAACGGGACAGAACTATGGCTACACCTTC.

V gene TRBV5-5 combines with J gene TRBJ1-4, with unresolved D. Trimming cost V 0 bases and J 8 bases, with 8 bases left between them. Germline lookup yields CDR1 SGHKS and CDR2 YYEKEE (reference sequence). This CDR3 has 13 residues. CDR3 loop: CASSLGHTEKLFF. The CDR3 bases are TGTGCCAGCAGCTTGGGTCATACGGAAAAACTGTTTTTT. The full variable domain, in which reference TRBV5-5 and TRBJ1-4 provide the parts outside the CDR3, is DAGVTQSPTHLIKTRGQQVTLRCSPISGHKSVSWYQQVLGQGPQFIFQYYEKEERGRGNFPDRFSARQFPNYSSELNVNALLLGDSALYLCASSLGHTEKLFFGSGTQLSVL.

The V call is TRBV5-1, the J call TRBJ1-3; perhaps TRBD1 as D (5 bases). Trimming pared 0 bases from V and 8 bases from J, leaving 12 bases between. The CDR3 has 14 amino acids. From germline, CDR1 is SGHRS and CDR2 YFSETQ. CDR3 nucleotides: TGCGCCAGCAGCTTGGGCAGGGCTCAAGACACCATATATTTT. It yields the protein CASSLGRAQDTIYF.

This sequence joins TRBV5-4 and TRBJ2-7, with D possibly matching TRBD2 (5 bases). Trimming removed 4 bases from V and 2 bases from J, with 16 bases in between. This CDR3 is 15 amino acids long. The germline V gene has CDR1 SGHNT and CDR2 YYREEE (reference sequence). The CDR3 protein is CASSPGPGFAYEQYF. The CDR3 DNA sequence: TGTGCCAGCAGCCCTGGGCCGGGGTTCGCCTACGAGCAGTACTTC. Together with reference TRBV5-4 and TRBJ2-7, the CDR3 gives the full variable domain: ETGVTQSPTHLIKTRGQQVTLRCSSQSGHNTVSWYQQALGQGPQFIFQYYREEENGRGNFPPRFSGLQFPNYSSELNVNALELDDSALYLCASSPGPGFAYEQYFGPGTRLTVT.

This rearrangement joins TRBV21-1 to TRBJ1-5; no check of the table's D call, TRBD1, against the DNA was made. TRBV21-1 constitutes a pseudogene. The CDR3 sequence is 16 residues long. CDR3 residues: CASSRSLTGGIQPQHF. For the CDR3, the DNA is TGTGCCAGCAGCAGAAGCTTGACAGGGGGCATCCAGCCCCAGCATTTT.

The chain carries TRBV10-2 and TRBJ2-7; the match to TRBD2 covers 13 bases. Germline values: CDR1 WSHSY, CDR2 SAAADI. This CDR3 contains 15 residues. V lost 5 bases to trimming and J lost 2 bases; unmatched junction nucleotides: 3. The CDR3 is CASSTGTSGTYEQYF. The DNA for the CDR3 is TGCGCCAGCAGTACCGGGACTAGCGGGACCTACGAGCAGTACTTC.

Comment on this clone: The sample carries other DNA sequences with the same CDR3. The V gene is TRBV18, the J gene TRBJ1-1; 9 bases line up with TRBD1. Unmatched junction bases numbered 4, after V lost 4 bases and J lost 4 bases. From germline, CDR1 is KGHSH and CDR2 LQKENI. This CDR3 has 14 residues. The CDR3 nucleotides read TGTGCCAGCTCACTGGGACAGGGAAGCACTGAAGCTTTCTTT. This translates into CASSLGQGSTEAFF.

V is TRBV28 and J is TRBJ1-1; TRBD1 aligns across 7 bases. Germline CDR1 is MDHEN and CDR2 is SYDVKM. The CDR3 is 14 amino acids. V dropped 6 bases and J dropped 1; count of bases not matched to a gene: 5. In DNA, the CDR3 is TGTGCCAGCAGGCGACAGGGCGGGAACACTGAAGCTTTCTTT. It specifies CASRRQGGNTEAFF.

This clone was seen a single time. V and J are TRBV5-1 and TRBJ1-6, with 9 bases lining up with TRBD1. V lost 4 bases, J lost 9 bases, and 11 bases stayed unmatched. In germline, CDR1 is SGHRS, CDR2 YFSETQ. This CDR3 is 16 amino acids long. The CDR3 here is CASSPITGGASSPLHF. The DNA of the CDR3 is TGCGCCAGCAGCCCGATAACAGGGGGCGCATCTTCACCCCTCCACTTT.

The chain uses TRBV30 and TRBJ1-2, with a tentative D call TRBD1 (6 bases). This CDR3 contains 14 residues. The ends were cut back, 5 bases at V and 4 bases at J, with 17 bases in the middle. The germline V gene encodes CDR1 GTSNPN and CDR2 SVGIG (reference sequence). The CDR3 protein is CAWWGPGVFYGYTF. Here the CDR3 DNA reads TGTGCCTGGTGGGGTCCAGGGGTGTTCTATGGCTACACCTTC.